Listed here are 22 T cell receptor beta chains from one sample, sequenced in a study of blood T cells in healthy people across ages. A sample-barcoded 5' primer and a J-beta primer mix were used in a second PCR of about 7 to 12 cycles. TCRdb fed the 5' RACE reads into MiXCR, producing one record per CDR3 protein. The table lists about 1.7 million distinct CDR3 sequences, 25% to 30% of them singletons, with 7.7% in the top ten. Sequenced input: blood. These receptors came from a woman aged 25 to 45 in good health.

This clonotype was counted many times. The chain carries TRBV28 and TRBJ2-1, with no clear D. Germline V gene data show CDR1 as MDHEN and CDR2 as SYDVKM. V was clipped by 6 bases and J by 2 bases, with 11 bases between them. CDR3 length equals 14 residues. The CDR3 DNA reads TGTGCCAGCAGCTATAGCCGGACCTACAATGAGCAGTTCTTC. This encodes CASSYSRTYNEQFF.

The rearrangement joins TRBV12-3 or TRBV12-4 to TRBJ2-1; D remains ambiguous. The CDR3 sequence is 11 residues long. Between the trimmed V and J ends, which lost 5 bases and 9 bases, there was a span of 8 bases. CDR3 nucleotide sequence: TGTGCCAGCAGTATAGTGGGTGAGCAGTTCTTC. Translation gives CASSIVGEQFF.

The V gene is TRBV12-3 or TRBV12-4, the J gene TRBJ2-7; maybe TRBD2 (5 bases). V was clipped by 7 bases and J by 0 bases, with 10 bases between them. This CDR3 has 13 amino acids. The CDR3 DNA reads as TGTGCCAGCATGGTGGGAGCCTCCTACGAGCAGTACTTC. As protein: CASMVGASYEQYF.

The chain recombines TRBV11-1 with TRBJ2-1; TRBD1 matches at 10 bases. The germline V gene encodes CDR1 SGHAT and CDR2 FQDESV (reference sequence). The CDR3 runs to 20 residues. V shed 0 bases and J 8 bases; nucleotides not matched to a gene: 19. CDR3 amino acids: CASSLAAGTGVYPTGDEQFF. CDR3 bases: TGTGCCAGCAGCTTAGCGGCCGGGACAGGGGTCTACCCTACAGGTGATGAGCAGTTCTTC.

This sequence joins TRBV28 and TRBJ2-4, with 12 bases fitting TRBD2. The junction had 8 bases not matched to a gene; V was cut back by 5 bases and J by 3 bases. Germline V gene data show CDR1 as MDHEN and CDR2 as SYDVKM. CDR3 length: 17 amino acids. DNA of the CDR3: TGTGCCAGCAGTCCTCTAGCGGGGGGGCTGGGCAAAAACATTCAGTACTTC. Translated: CASSPLAGGLGKNIQYF.

CDR3 in DNA: TGCAGTGCTAGAGCTGGGGACAGGAACACTGAAGCTTTCTTT. Protein sequence: CSARAGDRNTEAFF. The rearrangement links TRBV20-1 to TRBJ1-1, with 7 nucleotides matching TRBD1. CDR1 DFQATT and CDR2 SNEGSKA come from the germline V gene (reference sequence). This CDR3 is built from 14 residues. Unmatched junction bases numbered 3, after V lost 1 base and J lost 1 base.

Comments on this clonotype: The CDR3 end shows no conserved phenylalanine or tryptophan, and so a read error is likely. The CDR3 here is CASSLSNEQFL. Here the CDR3 DNA reads TGTGCCAGCAGTTTATCAAATGAGCAGTTCCTC. V usage is TRBV28 and J usage is TRBJ2-1; D uncertain. V was pared by 1 base and J by 7 bases, with 2 bases between. CDR1 is MDHEN, CDR2 SYDVKM, per germline. CDR3 size: 11 residues.

This rearrangement joins TRBV3-1 to TRBJ1-4, with TRBD1 matching over 8 bases. This CDR3 contains 15 residues. The V gene end was trimmed by 3 bases and the J gene end by 5 bases; junction bases not matched to a gene: 5. Germline V lookup: CDR1 LGHDT, CDR2 YNNKEL (reference sequence). In DNA, the CDR3 is TGTGCCAGCAGCCATAGGGACAGGAGAAATGAAAAACTGTTTTTT. Translation: CASSHRDRRNEKLFF.

This clonotype has only a few counts. The chain is built from TRBV18 and TRBJ2-1, with 8 positions matching TRBD2. There are 14 residues in the CDR3. CDR1 and CDR2 (germline): KGHSH, LQKENI. Unmatched junction bases numbered 5, after V lost 3 bases and J lost 7 bases. CDR3 nucleotides: TGTGCCAGCTCACCGGGACTAGGGGTTAATGAGCAGTTCTTC. It encodes CASSPGLGVNEQFF.

V usage is TRBV5-1 and J usage is TRBJ2-3, with D perhaps matching TRBD2 (5 bases). The CDR3 has 14 amino acids. V gave up 5 bases and J gave up 4 bases, with 14 bases separating them. The V gene's germline CDR1 is SGHRS and CDR2 YFSETQ. Here the CDR3 DNA reads TGCGCCAGCAGTCATCGGGGTATCGCAGATACGCAGTATTTT. Its protein is CASSHRGIADTQYF.

The chain couples TRBV20-1 to TRBJ1-5, with D perhaps TRBD1 (5 bases). CDR1 is DFQATT, CDR2 SNEGSKA, per germline (reference sequence). V was trimmed by 4 bases and J by 2 bases, leaving 15 bases between them. The CDR3 runs to 15 residues. The CDR3 DNA reads TGCAGTGCTATAAGGGGCATAGATGGCAATCAGCCCCAGCATTTT. This codes for CSAIRGIDGNQPQHF.

This clonotype was detected ten times or more. The V and J genes are TRBV20-1 and TRBJ2-7; 8 bases align to TRBD2. The CDR3 runs 15 residues. With V trimmed by 0 bases and J by 4 bases, 8 bases remained unmatched. Looked up from germline, CDR1 is DFQATT and CDR2 is SNEGSKA (reference sequence). This CDR3 is CSARDPAGASYEQYF. CDR3 coding DNA: TGCAGTGCTAGAGATCCAGCGGGAGCCTCTTACGAGCAGTACTTC.

This clonotype appeared many times. V usage is TRBV2 and J usage is TRBJ2-7; D uncertain. This CDR3 is built from 11 residues. Deletions cut 2 bases from V and 2 bases from J, with 1 base between. Germline V gene lookup returns CDR1 SNHLY and CDR2 FYNNEI. The CDR3 spells CASSETYEQYF. The CDR3 nucleotides are TGTGCCAGCAGTGAAACCTACGAGCAGTACTTC.

There are many counts of this clonotype. The rearrangement links TRBV27 to TRBJ2-7, with D possibly matching TRBD1 (5 bases). The CDR3 runs 15 residues. V was shortened by 3 bases and J by 2 bases, with 14 bases between the two germline ends. Germline V gene sequence: CDR1 MNHEY, CDR2 SMNVEV (reference sequence). In DNA form, the CDR3 reads TGTGCCAGCAGTTTCAAACCAGGGTCTACCTACGAGCAGTACTTC. It encodes CASSFKPGSTYEQYF.

The chain joins TRBV30 to TRBJ2-7; the D is unclear. V was cut by 3 bases and J by 6 bases, with 12 bases left in between. This CDR3 has 12 amino acids. Germline CDR1 is GTSNPN and CDR2 is SVGIG (reference sequence). The CDR3 DNA reads TGTGCCTGGAGAATCGTCCACTCCGAGCAGTACTTC. Translation gives CAWRIVHSEQYF.

The J gene is TRBJ1-5, the V gene TRBV12-3 or TRBV12-4, with TRBD1 as a possible D gene (6 bases). Trimming pared 6 bases from V and 5 bases from J, leaving 11 bases between. The CDR3 covers 13 residues. CDR3 residues: CASRIRGDQPQHF. CDR3 bases: TGTGCCAGCAGGATCAGGGGAGATCAGCCCCAGCATTTT.

This clonotype has just one count. This chain joins TRBV7-2 and TRBJ2-7; D is ambiguous. V lost 8 bases and J 2 bases, leaving 13 bases between the germline ends. The CDR3 extends over 13 amino acids. Germline V gene lookup returns CDR1 SGHTA and CDR2 FQGNSA. The CDR3 region is CASRSREPYEQYF. The DNA for the CDR3 is TGTGCCAGCCGAAGTCGCGAGCCCTACGAGCAGTACTTC. The variable domain in full, completed from reference TRBV7-2 and TRBJ2-7, reads GAGVSQSPSNKVTEKGKDVELRCDPISGHTALYWYRQSLGQGLEFLIYFQGNSAPDKSGLPSDRFSAERTGGSVSTLTIQRTQQEDSAVYLCASRSREPYEQYFGPGTRLTVT.

This clonotype appeared many times. The chain couples TRBV5-6 to TRBJ2-7; a weak D match, TRBD1 (6 bases). The length of the CDR3 is 15 residues. V lost 4 bases to trimming and J lost 1 base, with 15 bases between them. Germline V gene data show CDR1 as SGHDT and CDR2 as YYEEEE. This CDR3 is CASSPKGHLSYEQYF. CDR3 bases: TGTGCCAGCAGCCCAAAGGGACACCTATCCTACGAGCAGTACTTC.

The chain uses TRBV21-1 and TRBJ2-1; TRBD2 is taken as the D call from the table, unchecked against the DNA. TRBV21-1 is flagged as a pseudogene. The CDR3 is 15 residues long. CDR3 residues: CASSKRGEGRNEQFF. Here the CDR3 DNA reads TGTGCCAGCAGCAAACGGGGTGAGGGGAGGAATGAGCAGTTCTTC.

The genes are TRBV18 and TRBJ2-1, with D unclear. V shed 6 bases and J shed 2 bases, with 14 bases lying between them. CDR1 is KGHSH, CDR2 LQKENI, per germline. CDR3 length equals 15 residues. The CDR3 spells CASSLGQAAYNEQFF. In DNA, the CDR3 is TGTGCCAGCTCCCTAGGCCAGGCGGCCTACAATGAGCAGTTCTTC.

Regarding this clonotype: A much larger clone lies a single base off, so this may be a read error. The chain couples TRBV18 to TRBJ2-7, with D hard to call. The length of the CDR3 is 12 residues. Germline assignment: CDR1 KGHSH and CDR2 LQKENI. The CDR3 nucleotides read TGTGCCAGCTCACCAGTCCTCTACGAGCAGTGCTTC. Translating it yields CASSPVLYEQCF.

This chain links TRBV6-5 with TRBJ2-5, with D tentatively TRBD2 (6 bases). The CDR3 contains 16 residues. Germline V CDR1 and CDR2: MNHEY, SVGAGI. Trimming pared 6 bases from V and 5 bases from J, leaving 22 bases between. In nucleotides, the CDR3 is TGTGCCAGCAGCGGACCCCGGGCCTCGACTAGGGAGACCCAGTACTTC. Amino acids: CASSGPRASTRETQYF.